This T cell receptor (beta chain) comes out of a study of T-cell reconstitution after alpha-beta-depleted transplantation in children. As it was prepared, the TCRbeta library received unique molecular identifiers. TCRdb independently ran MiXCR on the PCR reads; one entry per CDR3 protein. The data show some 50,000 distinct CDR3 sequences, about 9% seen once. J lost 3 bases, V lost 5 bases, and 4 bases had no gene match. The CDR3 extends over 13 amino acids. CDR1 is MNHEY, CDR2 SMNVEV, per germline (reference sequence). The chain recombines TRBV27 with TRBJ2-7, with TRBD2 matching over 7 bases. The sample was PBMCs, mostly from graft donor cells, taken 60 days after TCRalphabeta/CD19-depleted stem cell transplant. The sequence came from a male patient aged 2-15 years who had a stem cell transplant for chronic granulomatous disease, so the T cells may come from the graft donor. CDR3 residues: CASSPAGRYEQYF. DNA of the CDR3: TGTGCCAGCAGTCCAGCGGGACGCTACGAGCAGTACTTC.